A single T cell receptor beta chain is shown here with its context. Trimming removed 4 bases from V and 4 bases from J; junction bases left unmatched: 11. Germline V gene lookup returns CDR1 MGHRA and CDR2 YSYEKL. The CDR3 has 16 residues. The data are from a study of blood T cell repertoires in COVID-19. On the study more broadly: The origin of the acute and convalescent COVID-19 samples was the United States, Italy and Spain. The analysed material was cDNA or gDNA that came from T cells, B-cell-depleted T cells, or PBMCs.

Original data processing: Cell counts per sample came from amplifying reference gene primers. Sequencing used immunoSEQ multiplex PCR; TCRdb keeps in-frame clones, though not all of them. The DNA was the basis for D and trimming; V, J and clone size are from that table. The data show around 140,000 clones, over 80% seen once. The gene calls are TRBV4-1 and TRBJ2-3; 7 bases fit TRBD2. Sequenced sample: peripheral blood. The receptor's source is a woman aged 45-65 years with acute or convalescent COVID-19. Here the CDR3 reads CASSLPAGVGPDTQYF. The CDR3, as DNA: TGCGCCAGCAGCCTCCCGGCGGGGGTCGGCCCAGATACGCAGTATTTT.